This TCR beta chain came from a study of blood T cell repertoires in COVID-19. Overall study: Acute and convalescent COVID-19 specimens originated in the United States, Italy and Spain.

V shed 4 bases and J 1 base; nucleotides not matched to a gene: 10. The CDR3 loop spans 16 amino acids. CDR1 is SGHNT and CDR2 is YYREEE in the germline V gene (reference sequence). Data came from immunoSEQ multiplex PCR; TCRdb stores just in-frame clones and leaves some out. The sample includes about 130,000 clones, approximately 80% of them seen just once. This TCR derives from a man in his 70s with acute or convalescent COVID-19. The chain is built from TRBV5-4 and TRBJ2-5, with TRBD1 identical over 7 bases. The sequencing sample was made of peripheral blood. CDR3 bases: TGTGCCAGCAGCCATTACATACAGGGGATCCAAGAGACCCAGTACTTC. Protein: CASSHYIQGIQETQYF. Full variable domain (outside the CDR3, taken from reference TRBV5-4 and TRBJ2-5): ETGVTQSPTHLIKTRGQQVTLRCSSQSGHNTVSWYQQALGQGPQFIFQYYREEENGRGNFPPRFSGLQFPNYSSELNVNALELDDSALYLCASSHYIQGIQETQYFGPGTRLLVL.